This TCR beta chain is drawn from a study of identifying expanded T cells in peripheral blood. Germline CDR1 reads SEHNR; CDR2 reads FQNEAQ (reference sequence). The V end lost 6 bases, the J end lost 6 bases, and 14 bases lay between the germline ends. The CDR3 runs to 13 residues. Profiling relied on immunoSEQ multiplex PCR, and the TCRdb table lists in-frame clones only, not all of them. This sample has about 100,000 clones; about 90% occur once, and the top ten carry about 5.9%. The receptor was derived from a person aged 18 to 75 in good health. The J gene is TRBJ1-1, the V gene TRBV7-9; D unresolved. Sequencing was carried out using blood. CDR3 in amino acids: CASSPYAGSEAFF. As DNA, the CDR3 is TGTGCCAGCAGTCCCTACGCGGGATCTGAAGCTTTCTTT.